Below are 6 T cell receptor beta chains sequenced from a single sample in a study of CD8 T cells in Susac syndrome (dated by TCRdb to about 2019). Library prep was done by the immunoSEQ multiplex PCR assay. RNA was extracted using the RNeasy kit, and about 0.5 to 1 ug of the RNA was reverse transcribed with random hexamers. TCRdb reanalyzed the raw reads on its own, using fastp at Q25 for trimming and MiXCR for clone calling, and kept in-frame beta chains. Each record represents a unique CDR3 protein, reported with the most common genes and DNA among its rows. For this sample there are 150,000 or so distinct CDR3 sequences; approximately 95% appear just once. Almost 0.095% of the sample belongs to the ten largest clones. Material: CD4+ T cells from PBMCs. The receptors stem from a human donor with multiple sclerosis.

The J gene is TRBJ2-1, the V gene TRBV7-9, with TRBD1 as a possible D gene (5 bases). V was clipped by 4 bases and J by 9 bases, with 19 bases between them. The CDR3 loop spans 15 amino acids. Germline V CDR1 and CDR2: SEHNR, FQNEAQ (reference sequence). CDR3 amino acids: CASSWFGAGVGEQFF. DNA of the CDR3: TGTGCCAGCAGCTGGTTTGGGGCTGGAGTTGGTGAGCAGTTCTTC.

The V call is TRBV12-3 or TRBV12-4, the J call TRBJ1-1, with D possibly TRBD1 on 5 matching bases. Trimming cost V 6 bases and J 0 bases, with 11 bases left between them. There are 14 residues in the CDR3. CDR3 protein: CASRTSGMNTEAFF. The CDR3 bases are TGTGCCAGCAGAACCTCAGGGATGAACACTGAAGCTTTCTTT.

This chain joins TRBV2 and TRBJ1-1; no firm D call. Germline values: CDR1 SNHLY, CDR2 FYNNEI. This CDR3 contains 12 residues. V was clipped by 2 bases and J by 4 bases, with 5 bases between them. This CDR3 reads CASSEFATEAFF. CDR3 sequence (DNA): TGTGCCAGCAGTGAATTCGCCACTGAAGCTTTCTTT.

J is TRBJ1-1 and V is TRBV19; no firm D call. The CDR3 extends over 15 amino acids. V lost 3 bases and J lost 2, with 13 bases in between. The germline V gene has CDR1 LNHDA and CDR2 SQIVND (reference sequence). The CDR3 region is CASSIIPGLNTEAFF. For the CDR3, the DNA is TGTGCCAGTAGTATTATACCGGGTCTCAACACTGAAGCTTTCTTT.

This chain links TRBV29-1 with TRBJ2-5; 9 bases are shared with TRBD1. The length of the CDR3 is 14 residues. V trimming: 5 bases; J trimming: 0 bases; junction bases outside the gene matches: 4. CDR1 and CDR2 from the germline V gene are SQVTM and ANQGSEA. In nucleotides, the CDR3 is TGCAGCGTTAAACAGGGGGCGAACCAAGAGACCCAGTACTTC. Residues: CSVKQGANQETQYF. Full variable domain (rest looked up from reference TRBV29-1 and TRBJ2-5): SAVISQKPSRDICQRGTSLTIQCQVDSQVTMMFWYRQQPGQSLTLIATANQGSEATYESGFVIDKFPISRPNLTFSTLTVSNMSPEDSSIYLCSVKQGANQETQYFGPGTRLLVL.

The rearrangement uses TRBV3-1 and TRBJ2-1, with 7 bases that match TRBD2. CDR3 length equals 16 residues. With 3 bases clipped from V and 4 bases from J, the junction kept 9 bases outside the gene matches. CDR1 is LGHDT, CDR2 YNNKEL, per germline (reference sequence). The CDR3 bases are TGTGCCAGCAGCCAGCGGCGGAGTAGCGGGTACAATGAGCAGTTCTTC. Translated: CASSQRRSSGYNEQFF.